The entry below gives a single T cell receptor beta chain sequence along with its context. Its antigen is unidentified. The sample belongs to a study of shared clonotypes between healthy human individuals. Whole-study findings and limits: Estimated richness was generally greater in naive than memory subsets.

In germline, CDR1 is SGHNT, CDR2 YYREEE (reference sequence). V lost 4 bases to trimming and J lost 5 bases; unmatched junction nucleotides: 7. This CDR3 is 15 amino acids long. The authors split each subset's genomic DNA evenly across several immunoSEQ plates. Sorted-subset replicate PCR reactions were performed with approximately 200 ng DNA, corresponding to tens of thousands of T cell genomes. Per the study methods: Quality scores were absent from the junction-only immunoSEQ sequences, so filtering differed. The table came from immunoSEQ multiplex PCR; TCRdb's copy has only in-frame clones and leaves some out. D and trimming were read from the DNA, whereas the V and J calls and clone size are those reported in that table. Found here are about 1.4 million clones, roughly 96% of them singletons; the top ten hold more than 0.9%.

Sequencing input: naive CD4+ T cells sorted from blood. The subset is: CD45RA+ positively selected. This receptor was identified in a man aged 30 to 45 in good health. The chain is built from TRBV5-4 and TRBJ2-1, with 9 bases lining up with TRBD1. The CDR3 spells CASSPGTGTHNEQFF. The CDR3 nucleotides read TGTGCCAGCAGCCCCGGGACAGGGACCCACAATGAGCAGTTCTTC.